The source of this T cell receptor (beta chain) is a study of blood T cell repertoires in COVID-19. In the original analysis: From reference gene primer amplification, estimates of nucleated cell counts were derived. Sequenced by immunoSEQ multiplex PCR; TCRdb stores in-frame clones only, minus some. The DNA was the basis for D and trimming; V, J and clone size are from that table. The repertoire holds 250,000 or so clones, with about 91% as singletons. The length of the CDR3 is 14 residues. V was shortened by 2 bases and J by 15 bases, with 20 bases between the two germline ends. Germline assignment: CDR1 MDHEN and CDR2 SYDVKM.

The TCR originated in a woman between 40 and 55 years old who had recovered from COVID-19. Material for sequencing was peripheral blood. The rearrangement joins TRBV28 to TRBJ2-1, with D perhaps TRBD2 (7 bases). In DNA form, the CDR3 reads TGTGCCAGCAGTTTAAGTGAGGCGGGGGCCAGGGGGTTCTTC. Protein sequence: CASSLSEAGARGFF.